The rows below give T cell receptor beta chains drawn from one sample of a study of T cell clonotyping in hematopoietic cell transplantation. Clones were read by immunoSEQ multiplex PCR, and TCRdb kept only the in-frame ones, dropping some. The sample consists of 45,000 or so clones, roughly 80% of them appearing once. The sample consisted of peripheral blood mononuclear cells, taken before stem cell transplant. Source of these receptors: a man between 60 and 70 years old with myelodysplastic syndrome. Some clones in this sample may be carry-over from other donors' samples. The conserved cysteine and the conserved F or W are not part of the CDR3 here. Each record gives: J gene, V gene, CDR3 protein.

TRBJ1-2,TRBV5-6,ASSLDGGSSGGYT
TRBJ1-2,TRBV6-5,ASSYGTDYGYT
TRBJ2-7,TRBV2,ASSSDDYEQY
TRBJ2-7,TRBV29-1,SVEGGSARRGEQY
TRBJ1-5,TRBV6-5,ASIRGSNQPQH
TRBJ2-7,TRBV11-2,ASSLVDRGTSEQY
TRBJ1-2,TRBV18,ASSPPLGGANYGYT
TRBJ1-4,TRBV5-4,ASSLDLGYEKLF
TRBJ2-2,TRBV5-8,ASSYYRGLGHAGELF
TRBJ2-1,TRBV11-3,ASSSTSGLPHEQF
TRBJ1-4,TRBV28,ASSLGGKLF
TRBJ2-7,TRBV25-1,GSGTAYEQY
TRBJ1-1,TRBV29-1,SVAGTEAF
TRBJ2-2,TRBV7-3,ASSTQGNTGELF
TRBJ2-7,TRBV5-4,ASGTDRGRNEQY
TRBJ1-5,TRBV6-5,ASSSTDSNQPQH
TRBJ2-7,TRBV11-2,ASSLRGGPSSYEQY
TRBJ2-7,TRBV30,AWKGTGGEQY
TRBJ2-7,TRBV6-5,ASRLGQSYEQY
TRBJ2-3,TRBV6-1,ASSVVDTDTQY
TRBJ2-2,TRBV11-2,ASSLVSGGGGTGELF
TRBJ1-1,TRBV11-2,ASSLDRGVTEAF
TRBJ2-7,TRBV28,ASSSIGQGPSYEQY
TRBJ2-1,TRBV27,ASSLGITSGGANEQF
TRBJ2-5,TRBV18,ASSRVVQETQY
TRBJ1-5,TRBV4-3,ASSQDPQGGSNQPQH